This T cell receptor beta chain was identified in a study of blood T cell repertoires in COVID-19. Background on the study: Samples came from the United States, Italy and Spain, spanning acute and convalescent COVID-19. The analysed material was cDNA or gDNA that came from T cells, B-cell-depleted T cells, or PBMCs.

A Seattle source enrolled patients during active infection and followed them longitudinally. The CDR3 is 15 residues long. Per the germline V gene, CDR1 is SGHDN and CDR2 is FVKESK. With 0 bases clipped from V and 2 bases from J, the junction kept 3 bases outside the gene matches. Only in-frame clones appear in the TCRdb table, and some are missing; sequencing was by immunoSEQ multiplex PCR. Of roughly 300,000 clones listed, approximately 84% are singletons. The clonotype was recovered from a human donor with COVID-19, enrolled during active disease. The donor label of this sample is uncertain. The J gene is TRBJ2-5, the V gene TRBV14; 7 nucleotides line up with TRBD2. Sequences were obtained from peripheral blood. CDR3 sequence: CASSQDWGGQETQYF. CDR3 DNA: TGTGCCAGCAGCCAAGATTGGGGGGGACAAGAGACCCAGTACTTC.